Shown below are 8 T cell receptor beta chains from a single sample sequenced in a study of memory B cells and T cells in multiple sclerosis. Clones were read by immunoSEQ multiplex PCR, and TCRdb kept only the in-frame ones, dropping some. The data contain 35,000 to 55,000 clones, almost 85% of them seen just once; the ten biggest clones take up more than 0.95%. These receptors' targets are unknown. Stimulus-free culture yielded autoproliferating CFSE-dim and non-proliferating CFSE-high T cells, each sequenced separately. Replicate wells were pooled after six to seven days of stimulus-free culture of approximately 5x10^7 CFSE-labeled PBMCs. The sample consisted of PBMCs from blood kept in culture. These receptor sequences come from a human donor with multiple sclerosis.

The CDR3 loop is CASSIPGELFF. CDR3 nucleotides: TGTGCCAGTAGTATCCCCGGGGAGCTGTTTTTT. The V gene is TRBV19, the J gene TRBJ2-2; D call uncertain. Trimming removed 3 bases at V and 6 bases at J, with 2 bases between. This CDR3 has 11 amino acids. CDR1 and CDR2 from the germline V gene are LNHDA and SQIVND (reference sequence).

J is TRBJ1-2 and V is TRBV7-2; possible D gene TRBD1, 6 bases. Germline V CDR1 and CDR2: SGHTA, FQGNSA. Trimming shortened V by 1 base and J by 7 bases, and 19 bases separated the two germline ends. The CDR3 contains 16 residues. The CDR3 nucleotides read TGTGCCAGCAGCTTAGTGATTGGGGCGGGGGGCCTTGGCTACACCTTC. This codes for CASSLVIGAGGLGYTF.

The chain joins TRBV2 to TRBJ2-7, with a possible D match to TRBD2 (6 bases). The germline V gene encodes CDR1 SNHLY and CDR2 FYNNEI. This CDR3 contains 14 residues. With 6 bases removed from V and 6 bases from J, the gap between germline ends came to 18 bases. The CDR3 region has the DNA TGTGCCAGCAGGGAGGGGCGGGGAATCTTCGAGCAGTACTTC. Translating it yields CASREGRGIFEQYF.

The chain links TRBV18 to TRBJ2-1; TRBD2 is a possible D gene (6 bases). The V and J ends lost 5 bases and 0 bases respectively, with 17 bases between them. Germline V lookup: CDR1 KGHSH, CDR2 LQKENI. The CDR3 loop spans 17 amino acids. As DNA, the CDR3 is TGTGCCAGCTCATCTAAACAGCGGGCGAGCTCCTACAATGAGCAGTTCTTC. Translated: CASSSKQRASSYNEQFF.

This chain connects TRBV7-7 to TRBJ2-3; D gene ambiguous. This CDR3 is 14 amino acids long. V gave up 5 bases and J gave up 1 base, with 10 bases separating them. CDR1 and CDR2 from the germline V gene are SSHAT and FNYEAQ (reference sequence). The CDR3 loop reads CASSQIRGTDTQYF. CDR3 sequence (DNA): TGTGCCAGCAGCCAAATAAGGGGCACAGATACGCAGTATTTT.

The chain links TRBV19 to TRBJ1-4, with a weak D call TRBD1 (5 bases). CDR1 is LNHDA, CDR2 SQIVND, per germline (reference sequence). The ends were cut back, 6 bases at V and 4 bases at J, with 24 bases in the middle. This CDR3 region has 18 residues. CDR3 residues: CASSTLAMTGLSNEKLFF. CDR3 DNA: TGTGCCAGTAGCACCCTAGCTATGACGGGACTGAGTAATGAAAAACTGTTTTTT.

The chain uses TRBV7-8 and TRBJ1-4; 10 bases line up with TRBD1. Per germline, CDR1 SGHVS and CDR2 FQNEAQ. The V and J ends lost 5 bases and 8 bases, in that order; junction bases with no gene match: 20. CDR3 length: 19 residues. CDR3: CASSLPRDRGSSGGEKLFF. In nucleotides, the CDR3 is TGTGCCAGCAGCCTCCCACGGGACAGGGGTTCATCAGGTGGGGAAAAACTGTTTTTT.

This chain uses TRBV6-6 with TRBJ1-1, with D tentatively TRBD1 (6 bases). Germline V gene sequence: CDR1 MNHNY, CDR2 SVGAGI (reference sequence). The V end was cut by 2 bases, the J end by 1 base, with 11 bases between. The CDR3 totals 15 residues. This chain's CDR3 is CASSYPRTANTEAFF. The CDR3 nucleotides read TGTGCCAGCAGTTACCCCAGGACAGCGAACACTGAAGCTTTCTTT.